The next 32 T cell receptor beta chains were all read from a single sample in a study of blood T cell repertoires in COVID-19. Here immunoSEQ multiplex PCR was the method, and the copy in TCRdb shows in-frame clones only, minus some. This sample has about 68,000 clones, with roughly 84% found just once. Sample: peripheral blood. The receptors originated from a man in his fifties or sixties with active COVID-19.

This chain links TRBV3-1 (or the pseudogene TRBV3-2) with TRBJ2-7; possible D gene TRBD1, 6 bases. Germline CDR1 is LGHDT and CDR2 is YNNKEL (reference sequence). The CDR3 is 14 residues long. Trimming took 5 bases from V and 3 from J, leaving 14 bases between them. The DNA of the CDR3 is TGTGCCAGCAGCGCTGACAGGCGGGTCTACGAGCAGTACTTC. This sequence encodes CASSADRRVYEQYF.

The chain is built from TRBV5-1 and TRBJ2-5; TRBD1 matches at 7 bases. CDR3 length: 14 amino acids. With 6 bases clipped from V and 0 bases from J, the junction kept 5 bases outside the gene matches. The V gene's germline CDR1 is SGHRS and CDR2 YFSETQ. CDR3 in amino acids: CASTHRGHQETQYF. The CDR3, as DNA: TGCGCCAGCACCCACAGGGGCCACCAAGAGACCCAGTACTTC.

The genes are TRBV30 and TRBJ2-7, with 8 nucleotides matching TRBD1. V shed 2 bases, J shed 5 bases, and the junction held 2 bases outside the gene matches. The CDR3 runs 12 residues. The V gene's germline CDR1 is GTSNPN and CDR2 SVGIG (reference sequence). The CDR3 region has the DNA TGTGCCTGGAGTAGGACAGGGAACGAGCAGTACTTC. Translation gives CAWSRTGNEQYF. The full variable domain, with the rest looked up from reference TRBV30 and TRBJ2-7, is SQTIHQWPATLVQPVGSPLSLECTVEGTSNPNLYWYRQAAGRGLQLLFYSVGIGQISSEVPQNLSASRPQDRQFILSSKKLLLSDSGFYLCAWSRTGNEQYFGPGTRLTVT.

The chain recombines TRBV19 with TRBJ2-2; TRBD1 is a possible D gene (5 bases). Germline V CDR1 and CDR2: LNHDA, SQIVND (reference sequence). This CDR3 has 15 residues. V was shortened by 7 bases and J by 6 bases, with 18 bases between the two germline ends. For the CDR3, the DNA is TGTGCCAGTAATAGCAGGGCAGATCAGGCCGGGGAGCTGTTTTTT. This gives the protein CASNSRADQAGELFF.

The chain has TRBV6-5 and TRBJ2-5; D gene uncertain. Trimming took 5 bases from V and 4 from J, leaving 14 bases between them. The CDR3 covers 14 residues. Germline loops: CDR1 MNHEY, CDR2 SVGAGI. The CDR3 is CASSPPRPGETQYF. The CDR3 nucleotides read TGTGCCAGCAGTCCCCCCAGGCCCGGAGAGACCCAGTACTTC.

The chain couples TRBV5-6 to TRBJ1-4; D may be TRBD1 (5 bases). The germline gives CDR1 SGHDT, CDR2 YYEEEE. V was cut by 6 bases and J by 7 bases, with 16 bases left in between. The CDR3 extends over 14 amino acids. The CDR3 bases are TGTGCCAGCACCTCGCGGGACCTAAGTGAAAAACTGTTTTTT. Its protein is CASTSRDLSEKLFF.

The chain uses TRBV3-1 (or the pseudogene TRBV3-2) and TRBJ2-2; D call uncertain. Trimming cost V 0 bases and J 2 bases, with 16 bases left between them. The CDR3 is made up of 18 amino acids. Germline-derived CDR1 and CDR2 are LGHDT and YNNKEL (reference sequence). This CDR3 is CASSQDSTTPKNTGELFF. CDR3 bases: TGTGCCAGCAGCCAAGACTCGACAACCCCTAAAAACACCGGGGAGCTGTTTTTT.

V usage is TRBV5-1 and J usage is TRBJ2-2, with 7 positions matching TRBD2. This CDR3 has 13 residues. J was trimmed by 5 bases and V by 2 bases; bases with no gene match: 0. Germline V gives CDR1 SGHRS, CDR2 YFSETQ. The CDR3 here is CASSFSGTGELFF. Here the CDR3 DNA reads TGCGCCAGCAGCTTTAGCGGGACCGGGGAGCTGTTTTTT.

The V gene is TRBV10-2, the J gene TRBJ2-3; 7 bases are a match to TRBD1. V gave up 2 bases and J gave up 4 bases; unmatched junction bases: 6. CDR1 is WSHSY and CDR2 is SAAADI in the germline V gene. The length of the CDR3 is 15 residues. CDR3: CASSEAPGTADTQYF. The CDR3 bases are TGCGCCAGCAGTGAGGCCCCAGGGACAGCAGATACGCAGTATTTT.

This CDR3 is CSVQGGTGVTEQYF. The CDR3 coding sequence is TGCAGCGTTCAGGGGGGGACAGGAGTAACCGAGCAGTACTTC. The V gene is TRBV29-1, the J gene TRBJ2-7, with D tentatively TRBD1 (8 bases). With 5 bases removed from V and 6 bases from J, the gap between germline ends came to 20 bases. Looked up from germline, CDR1 is SQVTM and CDR2 is ANQGSEA. The CDR3 spans 14 residues.

This chain connects TRBV4-1 to TRBJ1-4; TRBD1 might be the D (5 bases). The V gene lost 1 base and the J gene lost 1 base, with 16 bases spanning the gap. CDR3 length: 18 amino acids. Germline CDR1 MGHRA, CDR2 YSYEKL. DNA for the CDR3: TGCGCCAGCAGCCAAGGTTTCGCAGGGAGGGGAACTAATGAAAAACTGTTTTTT. As protein: CASSQGFAGRGTNEKLFF.

V gene TRBV9 combines with J gene TRBJ1-1; 7 nucleotides line up with TRBD1. CDR1 is SGDLS and CDR2 is YYNGEE in the germline V gene. The CDR3 sequence is 22 residues long. J gave up 1 base and V 0 bases, and 24 bases lay outside the gene matches. CDR3 loop: CASSVAPGTASWGASWNTEAFF. DNA for the CDR3: TGTGCCAGCAGCGTAGCTCCCGGGACAGCCTCCTGGGGGGCCAGTTGGAACACTGAAGCTTTCTTT.

This clone was seen once. The chain couples TRBV10-1 to TRBJ2-2; 7 bases are shared with TRBD1. The CDR3 loop spans 18 amino acids. Germline-derived CDR1 and CDR2 are WNHNN and SYGVQD (reference sequence). V was pared by 6 bases and J by 5 bases, with 18 bases of the junction left unmatched. The CDR3 region is CASSPPLPGTVHTGELFF. The CDR3 DNA reads TGCGCCAGCAGCCCCCCCCTCCCCGGGACAGTCCATACCGGGGAGCTGTTTTTT.

The genes are TRBV30 and TRBJ2-7; D may be TRBD1 (5 bases). The CDR3 consists of 12 residues. The germline V gene encodes CDR1 GTSNPN and CDR2 SVGIG (reference sequence). Trimming removed 4 bases from V and 2 bases from J, with 9 bases in between. CDR3 bases: TGTGCCTGGATCGACAGCACCTACGAGCAGTACTTC. Its translation: CAWIDSTYEQYF.

The chain joins TRBV10-3 to TRBJ2-3, with no clear D. The germline V gene has CDR1 ENHRY and CDR2 SYGVKD. CDR3 length: 12 residues. V was cut by 10 bases and J by 7 bases, with 15 bases left in between. CDR3 DNA sequence: TGTGCCACCCGGCAGGCTGCGAATACGCAGTATTTT. Its protein product is CATRQAANTQYF.

The chain couples TRBV10-3 to TRBJ2-3; a possible D gene is TRBD1 (6 bases). The CDR3 runs to 15 residues. Trimming removed 3 bases from V and 4 bases from J, with 14 bases in between. Per the germline V gene, CDR1 is ENHRY and CDR2 is SYGVKD. The CDR3: CAISEGQGSADTQYF. CDR3 nucleotide sequence: TGTGCCATCAGTGAAGGGCAGGGGTCGGCAGATACGCAGTATTTT.

This clone was recorded only once. The genes are TRBV27 and TRBJ1-1, with 7 bases aligning to TRBD1. Germline-derived CDR1 and CDR2 are MNHEY and SMNVEV (reference sequence). The CDR3 runs 11 residues. Germline trimming cut 7 bases from V and 11 bases from J; bases unmatched to any gene: 7. The DNA for the CDR3 is TGTGCCAGCACTAAGGGACAGAGTGCTTTCTTT. This encodes CASTKGQSAFF.

The chain links TRBV5-4 to TRBJ2-5, with TRBD1 identical over 10 bases. V lost 5 bases, J lost 5 bases, and 9 bases stayed unmatched. Germline V gene lookup returns CDR1 SGHNT and CDR2 YYREEE (reference sequence). The CDR3 is 15 residues long. As DNA, the CDR3 is TGTGCCAGCAGGGCTGACAGGGGGCGCCCGGAGACCCAGTACTTC. It yields the protein CASRADRGRPETQYF.

The genes are TRBV2 and TRBJ2-7, with 7 bases matching TRBD2. CDR1 and CDR2 from the germline V gene are SNHLY and FYNNEI. V lost 8 bases to trimming and J lost 0 bases; unmatched junction nucleotides: 13. The CDR3 totals 16 residues. The CDR3 here is CASGVAGKSVSYEQYF. For the CDR3, the DNA is TGTGCCAGCGGGGTAGCGGGCAAATCTGTCTCCTACGAGCAGTACTTC.

The CDR3 protein is CSAGLATEQFF. The CDR3, as DNA: TGCAGTGCTGGACTAGCGACTGAGCAGTTCTTC. The rearrangement joins TRBV20-1 to TRBJ2-1, with 9 bases that match TRBD2. The CDR3 sequence is 11 residues long. The V and J ends lost 5 bases and 9 bases, in that order; junction bases with no gene match: 2. Germline V gene data show CDR1 as DFQATT and CDR2 as SNEGSKA (reference sequence).

This clone was detected once. The J gene is TRBJ2-7, the V gene TRBV27; tentative D call: TRBD2 (7 bases). V lost 6 bases and J 6 bases, leaving 15 bases between the germline ends. The germline V gene encodes CDR1 MNHEY and CDR2 SMNVEV (reference sequence). The CDR3 covers 13 residues. CDR3 loop: CASSVWRGGEQYF. CDR3 bases: TGTGCCAGCAGCGTATGGAGGGGGGGCGAGCAGTACTTC.

This chain connects TRBV12-2 to TRBJ1-3; the table's TRBD1 call for D was not verified on the DNA. TRBV12-2 is noted as a pseudogene. This CDR3 spans 15 amino acids. The CDR3 sequence: CASRSYRQGGNTIYF. Written as DNA, the CDR3 is TGTGCAAGTCGCTCCTACAGACAGGGGGGAAACACCATATATTTT.

The chain combines TRBV7-6 with TRBJ1-1; D perhaps matches TRBD1 (6 bases). This CDR3 has 14 residues. The germline V and J ends were trimmed by 0 bases and 4 bases, with 9 bases remaining between them. Germline V gene data show CDR1 as SGHVS and CDR2 as FNYEAQ. The CDR3 sequence: CASSLAEDSTEAFF. The CDR3 coding sequence is TGTGCCAGCAGCTTAGCTGAGGACAGCACTGAAGCTTTCTTT.

This clone was seen more than once but under ten times. The chain joins TRBV10-3 to TRBJ2-7, with a weak D call TRBD2 (6 bases). Looked up from germline, CDR1 is ENHRY and CDR2 is SYGVKD. The CDR3 spans 14 residues. V lost 4 bases and J 6 bases, leaving 16 bases between the germline ends. The CDR3 here is CAISVGGADLEQYF. The CDR3 nucleotides read TGTGCCATCAGTGTGGGGGGAGCCGATCTCGAGCAGTACTTC.

The chain couples TRBV6-5 to TRBJ1-2, with a weak D call TRBD1 (5 bases). Trimming left V 7 bases short and J 4 bases short, with 16 bases between. Germline-derived CDR1 and CDR2 are MNHEY and SVGAGI. This CDR3 has 14 amino acids. DNA for the CDR3: TGTGCCAGCACCCGTCAGGGAGGGGCCTATGGCTACACCTTC. Translated, it gives CASTRQGGAYGYTF.

Here the CDR3 reads CAIRQNSGNTIYF. The CDR3 DNA follows: TGTGCCATCAGGCAGAACTCTGGAAACACCATATATTTT. V and J are TRBV10-3 and TRBJ1-3; D is uncertain. CDR1 is ENHRY and CDR2 is SYGVKD in the germline V gene. The CDR3 loop spans 13 amino acids. Trimming took off 6 bases at V and 0 bases at J, with 6 bases between the two ends.

This sequence joins TRBV28 and TRBJ1-2; D unclear. V lost 5 bases and J lost 8, with 15 bases in between. Germline values: CDR1 MDHEN, CDR2 SYDVKM. The CDR3 totals 13 residues. The chain's CDR3 is CASSVGLPSGYTF. The CDR3 DNA follows: TGTGCCAGCAGTGTTGGTCTACCTTCGGGCTACACCTTC.

This clone was observed a handful of times. The J gene is TRBJ2-7, the V gene TRBV5-1; D is perhaps TRBD1 (5 bases). CDR3 size: 14 residues. The V and J ends lost 1 base and 3 bases respectively, with 11 bases between them. In germline, CDR1 is SGHRS, CDR2 YFSETQ. CDR3 nucleotides: TGCGCCAGCAGCTTGTTTTCAGGGCTCTACGAGCAGTACTTC. It specifies CASSLFSGLYEQYF. Drawing the rest from reference TRBV5-1 and TRBJ2-7, the complete variable domain is KAGVTQTPRYLIKTRGQQVTLSCSPISGHRSVSWYQQTPGQGLQFLFEYFSETQRNKGNFPGRFSGRQFSNSRSEMNVSTLELGDSALYLCASSLFSGLYEQYFGPGTRLTVT.

The sample holds a few counts of this clone. This rearrangement joins TRBV7-2 to TRBJ2-7; D perhaps matches TRBD2 (5 bases). The CDR3 loop spans 14 amino acids. The germline V and J ends were trimmed by 5 bases and 3 bases, with 14 bases remaining between them. Germline V CDR1 and CDR2: SGHTA, FQGNSA. CDR3 region: CASSLTEVSYEQYF. The CDR3 coding sequence is TGTGCCAGCAGCCTAACGGAGGTGAGCTACGAGCAGTACTTC.

The chain joins TRBV18 to TRBJ2-7, with TRBD1 matching over 9 bases. This CDR3 has 13 residues. The J segment lost 6 bases and the V segment lost 6 bases, leaving 6 bases of the junction unmatched. Germline CDR1 reads KGHSH; CDR2 reads LQKENI. CDR3 nucleotides: TGTGCCAGCTCGAGGGGGACAGGGAGCGAGCAGTACTTC. It encodes CASSRGTGSEQYF.

This clone is deemed medium-sized. This rearrangement joins TRBV4-3 to TRBJ1-1; D remains unclear. The CDR3 has 16 residues. Germline V lookup: CDR1 LGHNA, CDR2 YSLEER. Trimming cost V 1 base and J 0 bases, with 12 bases left between them. The CDR3: CASSQGVGEMNTEAFF. The CDR3 DNA reads TGCGCCAGCAGCCAAGGGGTCGGGGAAATGAACACTGAAGCTTTCTTT.

V gene TRBV7-7 combines with J gene TRBJ2-5, with 8 bases lining up with TRBD2. CDR3 length: 14 residues. Germline V gene lookup returns CDR1 SSHAT and CDR2 FNYEAQ (reference sequence). Trimming at V came to 5 bases and at J to 5 bases, leaving 7 bases not matched to a gene. The chain's CDR3 is CASSLYSGAETQYF. Here the CDR3 DNA reads TGTGCCAGCAGCCTATATAGCGGGGCTGAGACCCAGTACTTC.